Each of the 20 T cell receptor beta chains below was sequenced from the same sample in a study of T cell responses to AZD1222 COVID-19 vaccine. Generated by immunoSEQ multiplex PCR, the TCRdb table keeps only in-frame clones and is missing some. This table has more than 150,000 clones, 85% to 90% appearing once. The sample was peripheral blood, taken on day 0 of AZD1222 vaccination. Every receptor here comes from an adult in good health.

Turning to this clone: One junction end does not reproduce the germline sequence, and a read error may be involved. This chain uses TRBV7-7 with TRBJ2-2, with D possibly matching TRBD2 (7 bases). This CDR3 comprises 16 residues. Germline CDR1 reads SSHAT; CDR2 reads FNYEAQ (reference sequence). The CDR3 protein is CASSLGAGGGSGELFF. In DNA form, the CDR3 reads TGTGCTAGCAGCTTAGGGGCAGGCGGGGGCTCCGGGGAGCTGTTTTTT.

The genes are TRBV15 and TRBJ1-4; the D is unclear. Looked up from germline, CDR1 is LNHNV and CDR2 is YYDKDF (reference sequence). The CDR3 contains 16 residues. Deletions cut 1 base from V and 0 bases from J, with 9 bases between. CDR3 residues: CATSRVPFATNEKLFF. The CDR3 bases are TGTGCCACCAGCAGAGTCCCGTTTGCAACTAATGAAAAACTGTTTTTT. Supplemented by reference TRBV15 and TRBJ1-4, the full variable domain reads DAMVIQNPRYQVTQFGKPVTLSCSQTLNHNVMYWYQQKSSQAPKLLFHYYDKDFNNEADTPDNFQSRRPNTSFCFLDIRSPGLGDTAMYLCATSRVPFATNEKLFFGSGTQLSVL.

This clone was observed once. V and J are TRBV7-2 and TRBJ2-3, with 14 bases that match TRBD2. In germline, CDR1 is SGHTA, CDR2 FQGNSA. This CDR3 contains 16 residues. After removal of 5 bases from V and 7 bases from J, the junction contained 8 bases not matched to a gene. CDR3 in amino acids: CASSKTSGGATHTQYF. CDR3 nucleotide sequence: TGTGCCAGCAGCAAGACTAGCGGGGGGGCTACACATACGCAGTATTTT. Drawing the rest from reference TRBV7-2 and TRBJ2-3, the complete variable domain is GAGVSQSPSNKVTEKGKDVELRCDPISGHTALYWYRQSLGQGLEFLIYFQGNSAPDKSGLPSDRFSAERTGGSVSTLTIQRTQQEDSAVYLCASSKTSGGATHTQYFGPGTRLTVL.

This clone turned up a few times. The CDR3 loop reads CASSPPHQGLGEQYF. CDR3 nucleotide sequence: TGTGCCAGCTCACCACCCCACCAGGGTTTGGGCGAGCAGTACTTC. The chain has TRBV18 and TRBJ2-7, with D possibly being TRBD1 (5 bases). Germline V gives CDR1 KGHSH, CDR2 LQKENI. Trimming stripped 0 bases from V and 6 bases from J, with 15 bases between. The CDR3 runs 15 residues. The variable domain in full, with the rest retrieved from reference TRBV18 and TRBJ2-7, is NAGVMQNPRHLVRRRGQEARLRCSPMKGHSHVYWYRQLPEEGLKFMVYLQKENIIDESGMPKERFSAEFPKEGPSILRIQQVVRGDSAAYFCASSPPHQGLGEQYFGPGTRLTVT.

The chain joins TRBV4-3 to TRBJ2-1; the D gene is possibly TRBD2 (5 bases). V lost 0 bases and J 8 bases, leaving 14 bases between the germline ends. CDR3 size: 15 residues. Looked up from germline, CDR1 is LGHNA and CDR2 is YSLEER. The CDR3 loop is CASSQEEDRGYEQFF. DNA of the CDR3: TGCGCCAGCAGCCAAGAGGAGGATCGAGGGTATGAGCAGTTCTTC.

The rearrangement uses TRBV19 and TRBJ2-1; 10 nucleotides agree with TRBD1. CDR3 length: 15 amino acids. Per the germline V gene, CDR1 is LNHDA and CDR2 is SQIVND (reference sequence). Trimming took 4 bases from V and 2 from J; bases not matched to a gene: 2. The CDR3 DNA sequence: TGTGCCAGTAGTACCGGACAGGGGGCCTACAATGAGCAGTTCTTC. It translates to CASSTGQGAYNEQFF.

The gene calls are TRBV10-3 and TRBJ2-1; TRBD2 matches 8 bases. Looked up from germline, CDR1 is ENHRY and CDR2 is SYGVKD. This CDR3 is built from 15 residues. The V segment lost 3 bases and the J segment 5 bases; nucleotides outside the gene matches: 6. The CDR3: CAISDDGRVHNEQFF. DNA of the CDR3: TGTGCCATCAGTGACGACGGGAGGGTCCACAATGAGCAGTTCTTC.

The chain joins TRBV7-2 to TRBJ2-3, with TRBD2 matching over 7 bases. The CDR3 consists of 15 residues. The V segment lost 3 bases and the J segment 3 bases; nucleotides outside the gene matches: 6. Per the germline V gene, CDR1 is SGHTA and CDR2 is FQGNSA. CDR3 residues: CASSFGAGKTDTQYF. DNA of the CDR3: TGTGCCAGCAGCTTCGGAGCGGGGAAAACAGATACGCAGTATTTT.

This chain joins TRBV3-1 (or the pseudogene TRBV3-2) and TRBJ2-6; D might be TRBD2 (5 bases). This CDR3 has 16 residues. Between the trimmed V and J ends, which lost 1 base and 1 base, there was a span of 8 bases. The germline V gene encodes CDR1 LGHDT and CDR2 YNNKEL (reference sequence). The CDR3 coding sequence is TGTGCCAGCAGCCAAGGTCTAGCTTCTGGGGCCAACGTCCTGACTTTC. Translating gives CASSQGLASGANVLTF.

The chain carries TRBV11-3 and TRBJ2-2, with a tentative D call TRBD1 (7 bases). V was trimmed by 1 base and J by 3 bases, leaving 15 bases between them. Germline V gene lookup returns CDR1 SGHNT and CDR2 YENEEA. CDR3 size: 17 residues. DNA of the CDR3: TGTGCCAGCAGCTTAGGAGGGGGGACAGCATACACCGGGGAGCTGTTTTTT. Translating gives CASSLGGGTAYTGELFF.

The chain carries TRBV5-5 and TRBJ1-5, with D possibly matching TRBD1 (5 bases). With 1 base removed from V and 6 bases from J, the gap between germline ends came to 17 bases. In germline, CDR1 is SGHKS, CDR2 YYEKEE (reference sequence). The CDR3 is made up of 16 amino acids. The CDR3 spells CASSLSRVREGQPQHF. In DNA, the CDR3 is TGTGCCAGCAGCTTGTCGAGGGTCAGGGAGGGTCAGCCCCAGCATTTT.

In this sample, this clone turned up a few times. The rearrangement uses TRBV9 and TRBJ2-7; unclear D gene. This CDR3 region has 14 residues. Between the trimmed V and J ends, which lost 0 bases and 1 base, there was a span of 8 bases. Germline V gene data show CDR1 as SGDLS and CDR2 as YYNGEE. This chain's CDR3 is CASSVGATSYEQYF. The CDR3 DNA reads TGTGCCAGCAGCGTAGGGGCGACGTCCTACGAGCAGTACTTC.

The gene calls are TRBV3-1 (or the pseudogene TRBV3-2) and TRBJ1-1, with a possible D match to TRBD1 (6 bases). The CDR3 runs to 14 residues. Between the trimmed V and J ends, which lost 3 bases and 1 base, there was a span of 9 bases. Germline V gene data show CDR1 as LGHDT and CDR2 as YNNKEL (reference sequence). CDR3 sequence (DNA): TGTGCCAGCAGCCATGGACAGACGAACACTGAAGCTTTCTTT. Protein sequence: CASSHGQTNTEAFF.

This chain joins TRBV2 and TRBJ1-5; a weak D match, TRBD1 (6 bases). Germline V gene lookup returns CDR1 SNHLY and CDR2 FYNNEI. The CDR3 covers 13 residues. Deletions cut 7 bases from V and 2 bases from J, with 9 bases between. This chain's CDR3 is CASTGEGNQPQHF. In DNA, the CDR3 is TGTGCCAGCACAGGGGAGGGCAATCAGCCCCAGCATTTT.

The rearrangement links TRBV28 to TRBJ2-7, with D tentatively TRBD1 or TRBD2 (6 bases each). The CDR3 runs to 16 residues. The V gene's germline CDR1 is MDHEN and CDR2 SYDVKM. V was pared by 7 bases and J by 1 base, with 20 bases between. The CDR3, as DNA: TGTGCCAGCATCCCTTACTCTGGGGGGCGATCCTACGAGCAGTACTTC. It encodes CASIPYSGGRSYEQYF.

Comments on this clone: One end of the junction is discordant with germline, which a read error may explain. The V gene is TRBV3-1 (or the pseudogene TRBV3-2), the J gene TRBJ1-5; D remains ambiguous. This CDR3 contains 9 residues. Germline CDR1 LGHDT, CDR2 YNNKEL (reference sequence). This CDR3 is CASTQPQHF. Here the CDR3 DNA reads TGTGCCAGCACCCAACCCCAGCATTTT.

The chain couples TRBV11-2 to TRBJ1-2, with a tentative D call TRBD1 (5 bases). Per germline, CDR1 SGHAT and CDR2 FQNNGV. The CDR3 is 11 amino acids. V was clipped by 7 bases and J by 5 bases, with 8 bases between them. CDR3 nucleotides: TGTGCCAGCACCTGGGGGTATGGCTACACCTTC. As protein: CASTWGYGYTF.

This clone was seen only once. This chain's CDR3 is CASMGQPNTEAFF. In nucleotides, the CDR3 is TGTGCCAGCATGGGTCAGCCTAACACTGAAGCTTTCTTT. The rearrangement joins TRBV6-5 to TRBJ1-1; D remains ambiguous. Between the trimmed V and J ends, which lost 7 bases and 2 bases, there was a span of 11 bases. This CDR3 spans 13 amino acids. Germline V gene lookup returns CDR1 MNHEY and CDR2 SVGAGI.

The chain is built from TRBV9 and TRBJ2-3; D perhaps matches TRBD2 (7 bases). Trimming shortened V by 2 bases and J by 4 bases, and 11 bases separated the two germline ends. This CDR3 is built from 14 residues. The germline CDR1 and CDR2 sequences are SGDLS and YYNGEE. CDR3 DNA sequence: TGTGCCAGCAGCGTGGGGGGGCCCCCAGATACGCAGTATTTT. Its protein is CASSVGGPPDTQYF.

The chain employs TRBV7-9 and TRBJ2-7, with D maybe TRBD2 (6 bases). From germline, CDR1 is SEHNR and CDR2 FQNEAQ (reference sequence). The V and J ends lost 6 bases and 3 bases respectively, with 12 bases between them. The CDR3 runs 13 residues. This chain's CDR3 is CASSSGLYYEQYF. CDR3 coding DNA: TGTGCCAGCAGTTCGGGACTGTACTACGAGCAGTACTTC. The complete variable domain, with remaining parts taken from reference TRBV7-9 and TRBJ2-7, reads DTGVSQNPRHKITKRGQNVTFRCDPISEHNRLYWYRQTLGQGPEFLTYFQNEAQLEKSRLLSDRFSAERPKGSFSTLEIQRTEQGDSAMYLCASSSGLYYEQYFGPGTRLTVT.